This TCR beta chain was captured by sequencing in a study of shared clonotypes between healthy human individuals. This clone was detected only once. CDR1 and CDR2 (germline): MNHEY, SMNVEV (reference sequence). This CDR3 spans 16 amino acids. V was pared by 3 bases and J by 2 bases, with 15 bases between. Method: immunoSEQ multiplex PCR; TCRdb's copy keeps in-frame clones and lacks some. The sample lists around 500,000 clones, over 70% occurring once. The gene calls are TRBV27 and TRBJ2-3, with D perhaps matching TRBD2 (7 bases). Sequenced material: PBMCs. The TCR comes from a middle-aged woman in good health. Some clones in this sample may be carry-over from other donors' samples. CDR3 sequence (DNA): TGTGCCAGCAGTTTGGTTGCGGGGGCCTTCACAGATACGCAGTATTTT. Residues: CASSLVAGAFTDTQYF.